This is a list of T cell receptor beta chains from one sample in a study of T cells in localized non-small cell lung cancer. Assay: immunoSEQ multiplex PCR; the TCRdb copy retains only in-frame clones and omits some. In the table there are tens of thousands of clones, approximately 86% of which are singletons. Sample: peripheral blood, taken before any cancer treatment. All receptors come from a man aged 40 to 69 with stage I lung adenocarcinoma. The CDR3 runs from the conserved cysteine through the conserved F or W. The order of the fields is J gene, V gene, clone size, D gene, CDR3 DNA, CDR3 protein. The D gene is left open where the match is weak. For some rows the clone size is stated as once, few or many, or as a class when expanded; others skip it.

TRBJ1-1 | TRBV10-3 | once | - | TGTGCCATCAGTGAGCAATTTGGTGAAGCTTTCTTT | CAISEQFGEAFF
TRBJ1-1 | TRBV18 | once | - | TGTGCCAGCTCACCCCCGAATGGGGGTCGGGTTACTGAAGCTTTCTTT | CASSPPNGGRVTEAFF
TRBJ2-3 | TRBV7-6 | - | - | TGTGCCAGCAGCCCGATATCCACAGATACGCAGTATTTT | CASSPISTDTQYF
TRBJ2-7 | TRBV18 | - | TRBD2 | TGTGCCAGCTCACCCAACCCTATAGGAGCGGGGGGTGACGAGCAGTACTTC | CASSPNPIGAGGDEQYF
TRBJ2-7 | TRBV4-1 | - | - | TGCGCCAGCAGCCAGAGGGAAAACTACGAGCAGTACTTC | CASSQRENYEQYF
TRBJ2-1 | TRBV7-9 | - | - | TGTGCCAGCAGCTTTCGGTATGAGCAGTTCTTC | CASSFRYEQFF
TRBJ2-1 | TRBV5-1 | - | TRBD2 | TGCGCCAGCAGCCCAACCCGTGGGCGCGGGAGCCCCTCCAGGCAGTTCTTC | CASSPTRGRGSPSRQFF
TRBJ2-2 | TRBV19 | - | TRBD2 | TGTGCCACCCCCCGGCTAGCGGGAGGAACCGGGGAGCTGTTTTTT | CATPRLAGGTGELFF
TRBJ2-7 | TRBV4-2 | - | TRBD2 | TGTGCCAGCAGCCTCACCGGGACTAGCGACGAGCAGTACTTC | CASSLTGTSDEQYF
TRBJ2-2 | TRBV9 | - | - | TGTGCCAGCAGCGTAGCACTAGTGGGAACCGGGGAGCTGTTTTTT | CASSVALVGTGELFF
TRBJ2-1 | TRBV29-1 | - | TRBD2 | TGCACCGGTCGGGAGGGCCGCGCCAATGAGCAGTTCTTC | CTGREGRANEQFF
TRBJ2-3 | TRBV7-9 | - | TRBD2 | TGTGCCAGCAGCTTAGTGGCGGGAGGACCTTTCTCTAGCACAGATACGCAGTATTTT | CASSLVAGGPFSSTDTQYF
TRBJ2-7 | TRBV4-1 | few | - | TGCGCCAGCAGCCAACCCCAACGCTCCTACGAGCAGTACTTC | CASSQPQRSYEQYF
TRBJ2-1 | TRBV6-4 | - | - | TGTGCCAGCAGTCGTACAGCGGAGACCTACAATGAGCAGTTCTTC | CASSRTAETYNEQFF
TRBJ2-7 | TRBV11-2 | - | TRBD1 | TGTGCCAGCAGCCCCTCGACAGGGTTAGGTTACGAGCAGTACTTC | CASSPSTGLGYEQYF
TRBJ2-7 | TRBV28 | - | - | TGTGCCAGCAGTTTATCGGGGTACGAGCAGTACTTC | CASSLSGYEQYF
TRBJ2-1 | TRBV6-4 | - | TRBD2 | TGTGCCAGCAGTGACGGAGCGGGAGCATACAATGAGCAGTTCTTC | CASSDGAGAYNEQFF
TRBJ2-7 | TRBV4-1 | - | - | TGCGCCAGCAGCCAAGACCCTAGCGCGTTCTCCTACGAGCAGTACTTC | CASSQDPSAFSYEQYF
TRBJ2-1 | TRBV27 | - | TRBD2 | TGTGCCAGCAGTTTCACCGCGGGAGCATGGCTCTTC | CASSFTAGAWLF
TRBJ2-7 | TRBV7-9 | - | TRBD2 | TGTGCCAGCAGCTCTCTAGCGGGGACCTACGAGCAGTACTTC | CASSSLAGTYEQYF
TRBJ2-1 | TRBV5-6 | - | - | TGTGCCAGCAGCCCCGGGACTCCCGGAGAGCAGTTCTTC | CASSPGTPGEQFF
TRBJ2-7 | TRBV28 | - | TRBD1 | TGTGCCAGCAGTGACCGGGACAGGGGTTCCTACGAGCAGTACTTC | CASSDRDRGSYEQYF
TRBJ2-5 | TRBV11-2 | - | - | TGTGCCAGCAGCTCCCGACCGGAAGAGACCCAGTACTTC | CASSSRPEETQYF
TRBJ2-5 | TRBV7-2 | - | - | TGTGCCAGCAGCTTAAGGGACCTAGAGACCCAGTACTTC | CASSLRDLETQYF
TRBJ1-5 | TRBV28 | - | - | TGTGCCAGCAGTTCGCAGGGGTGGAGTCAGCCCCAGCATTTT | CASSSQGWSQPQHF
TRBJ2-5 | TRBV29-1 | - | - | TGCAGCGTAGCGGCGCGAGAGACCCAGTACTTC | CSVAARETQYF
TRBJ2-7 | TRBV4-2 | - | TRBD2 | TGTGCCAGCAGCCAGTTCCTCTCGACTAGCGGGTCTTACTACGAGCAGTACTTC | CASSQFLSTSGSYYEQYF
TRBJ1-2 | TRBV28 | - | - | TGTGCCAGCAGTTGGGGTGGAGGCCTCCGCTATGGCTACACCTTC | CASSWGGGLRYGYTF